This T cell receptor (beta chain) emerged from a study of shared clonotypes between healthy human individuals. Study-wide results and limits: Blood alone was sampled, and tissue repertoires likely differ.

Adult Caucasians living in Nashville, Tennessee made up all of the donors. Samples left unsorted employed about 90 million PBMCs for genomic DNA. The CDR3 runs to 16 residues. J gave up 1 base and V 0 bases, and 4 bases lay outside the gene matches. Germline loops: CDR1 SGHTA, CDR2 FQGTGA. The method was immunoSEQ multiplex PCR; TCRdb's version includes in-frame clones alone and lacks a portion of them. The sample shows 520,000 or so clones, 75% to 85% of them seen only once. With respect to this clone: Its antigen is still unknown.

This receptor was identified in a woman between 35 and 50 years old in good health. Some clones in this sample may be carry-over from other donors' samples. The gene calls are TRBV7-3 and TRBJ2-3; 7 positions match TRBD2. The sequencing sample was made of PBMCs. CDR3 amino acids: CASSLTSGGGTDTQYF. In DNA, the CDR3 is TGTGCCAGCAGCTTAACGTCGGGAGGCGGCACAGATACGCAGTATTTT.